These T cell receptor beta chains were read from a single sample in a study of CD8 T cells in cerebrospinal fluid in Alzheimer's disease. Following a re-call of the 10x single-cell sequencing reads, TCRdb has one entry per CDR3 protein and lacks DNA. The specimen's table records 1,300 to 1,500 distinct CDR3 sequences. Sequencing used cerebrospinal fluid. The receptors shown here come from a human donor with mild cognitive impairment. The CDR3 runs from the conserved cysteine through the conserved F or W. Not all rows give a size; the values are once, few, many and, for expanded clones, a class.

clone_size	v_call	j_call	cdr3_aa
medium-sized	TRBV5-6	TRBJ2-5	CASSLGGMETQYF
large	TRBV7-3	TRBJ2-1	CASSIGASSYNEQFF
medium-sized	TRBV19	TRBJ1-5	CASKTPAESGNQPQHF
medium-sized	TRBV4-2	TRBJ1-2	CASSTFGGNYGYTF
medium-sized	TRBV5-5	TRBJ2-1	CASSLTNEQFF
-	TRBV7-9	TRBJ2-7	CASSLNPGGNEQYF
large	TRBV7-8	TRBJ2-1	CASMMTSGDNEQFF
medium-sized	TRBV9	TRBJ1-1	CASSPLRQDTEAFF
medium-sized	TRBV12-3/TRBV12-4	TRBJ1-1	CASSTDEGTEAFF
-	TRBV7-2	TRBJ2-7	CASSLKRFSRFYEQYF
medium-sized	TRBV28	TRBJ1-2	CASSLPRGGDNYGYTF
medium-sized	TRBV29-1	TRBJ1-2	CSVERGRDYGYTF
medium-sized	TRBV6-5	TRBJ1-4	CASSYFGTGREKLFF
-	TRBV7-9	TRBJ2-1	CASTPFSGNEQFF
large	TRBV6-6	TRBJ2-3	CASSPDRDTQYF
-	TRBV20-1	TRBJ1-3	CSARAHSASGNTIYF
medium-sized	TRBV3-1	TRBJ1-2	CASSQGGAPSSGYTF
-	TRBV7-2	TRBJ1-5	CASSLDQLQHF
medium-sized	TRBV7-6	TRBJ2-5	CASSLVGGETQYF
medium-sized	TRBV3-1	TRBJ1-2	CAASGNGAHGYTF
medium-sized	TRBV5-1	TRBJ1-1	CASSLEAGLPSAFF
medium-sized	TRBV2	TRBJ2-7	CASSETPDRPSRYF
large	TRBV28	TRBJ2-4	CASSLRGAIQYF
medium-sized	TRBV3-1	TRBJ2-2	CASSQPTGPNTGELFF
-	TRBV19	TRBJ1-2	CASSPTGGIGYTF
medium-sized	TRBV5-1	TRBJ1-3	CASSLAGTGNTIYF
large	TRBV12-3/TRBV12-4	TRBJ1-1	CASSFGQDEAFF
medium-sized	TRBV12-3/TRBV12-4	TRBJ2-7	CASSLNGPGRASYEQYF
medium-sized	TRBV20-1	TRBJ2-1	CSARVQGRFSYNEQFF
medium-sized	TRBV11-2	TRBJ2-1	CASSSGLAGISSVPEQFF
medium-sized	TRBV6-5	TRBJ1-5	CASSLRATGRKNQPQHF
medium-sized	TRBV2	TRBJ1-2	CATHGHQGGYTF
large	TRBV20-1	TRBJ1-1	CSAQVPSDTEAFF
large	TRBV7-9	TRBJ2-3	CASSLPPPDTQYF